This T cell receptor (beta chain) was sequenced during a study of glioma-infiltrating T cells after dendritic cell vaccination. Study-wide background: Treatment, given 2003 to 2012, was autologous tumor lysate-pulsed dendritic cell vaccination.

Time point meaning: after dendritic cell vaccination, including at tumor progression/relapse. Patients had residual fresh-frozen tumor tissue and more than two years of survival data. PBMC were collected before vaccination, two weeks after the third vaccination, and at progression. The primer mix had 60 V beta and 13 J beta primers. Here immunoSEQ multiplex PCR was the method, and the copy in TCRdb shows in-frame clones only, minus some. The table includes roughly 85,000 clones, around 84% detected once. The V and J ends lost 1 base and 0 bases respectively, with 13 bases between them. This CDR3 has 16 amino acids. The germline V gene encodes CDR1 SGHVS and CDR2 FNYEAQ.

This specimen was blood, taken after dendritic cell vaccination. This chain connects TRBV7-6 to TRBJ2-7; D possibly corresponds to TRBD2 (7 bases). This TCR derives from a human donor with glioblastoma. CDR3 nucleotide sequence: TGTGCCAGCAGCTTAGATGGGCGGGGGCCCTCCTACGAGCAGTACTTC. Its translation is CASSLDGRGPSYEQYF.